Presented here are 25 T cell receptor beta chains from one specimen sequenced in a study of blood T cell repertoires in COVID-19 (TCRdb year 2020). Library preparation was by the immunoSEQ multiplex PCR assay. The immuneACCESS repertoire file appears here via TCRdb, limited to in-frame rearrangements. These files lack a portion of the clones; in checked studies, under half of the deficit traces to unresolved V genes, and the cause of the others is not known. Recorded for this sample are about 240,000 clones; roughly 87% of them occurred a single time. Approximately 7.5% of the sample lies in the top ten. Sample: peripheral blood. These receptors were taken from a man aged 55 to 70 who had recovered from COVID-19.

The genes are TRBV12-5 and TRBJ2-1; D remains unclear. Trimming removed 4 bases from V and 0 bases from J, with 22 bases in between. The CDR3 covers 19 residues. Germline loops: CDR1 LGHNT, CDR2 FRNRAP. CDR3 sequence: CASGYYVRQTQSSYNEQFF. The CDR3 bases are TGTGCTAGTGGTTACTACGTCCGCCAAACGCAGAGCTCCTACAATGAGCAGTTCTTC.

V and J are TRBV2 and TRBJ1-2; D uncertain. V lost 0 bases to trimming and J lost 8 bases, with 10 bases between them. Germline V gives CDR1 SNHLY, CDR2 FYNNEI. The CDR3 runs to 13 residues. CDR3 DNA: TGTGCCAGCAGTGAAGCGGGAGCCGGGGGCTACACCTTC. It yields the protein CASSEAGAGGYTF.

The chain is built from TRBV29-1 and TRBJ1-2; TRBD1 matches at 8 bases. V gave up 5 bases and J gave up 4 bases; unmatched junction bases: 9. Looked up from germline, CDR1 is SQVTM and CDR2 is ANQGSEA. This CDR3 region has 14 residues. CDR3 coding DNA: TGCAGCGTTCAGATACCCGGACAGGGCTATGGCTACACCTTC. Translating gives CSVQIPGQGYGYTF.

The chain is built from TRBV13 and TRBJ2-1; 10 nucleotides align to TRBD2. This CDR3 has 17 residues. CDR1 is PRHDT and CDR2 is FYEKMQ in the germline V gene (reference sequence). Germline trimming cut 5 bases from V and 3 bases from J; bases unmatched to any gene: 10. The CDR3 region is CASSLGASGGIYNEQFF. The CDR3 coding sequence is TGTGCCAGCAGCCTGGGGGCTAGCGGGGGTATCTACAATGAGCAGTTCTTC.

This clone was recorded only once. The chain joins TRBV4-1 to TRBJ1-2; 7 bases match TRBD1. The CDR3 is 19 residues long. After removal of 2 bases from V and 2 bases from J, the junction contained 17 bases not matched to a gene. Per germline, CDR1 MGHRA and CDR2 YSYEKL. The CDR3 is CASSQLSIPLTGKNYGYTF. Written as DNA, the CDR3 is TGCGCCAGCAGCCAACTGTCTATACCTCTGACAGGGAAGAACTATGGCTACACCTTC.

CDR3 protein: CASTLGGAVNLNTEAFF. CDR3 bases: TGTGCCAGCACCTTGGGGGGGGCCGTGAACCTGAACACTGAAGCTTTCTTT. The V gene is TRBV28, the J gene TRBJ1-1; possible D gene TRBD1, 6 bases. V lost 7 bases and J lost 0, with 21 bases in between. The CDR3 runs 17 residues. The germline CDR1 and CDR2 sequences are MDHEN and SYDVKM.

The chain uses TRBV5-6 and TRBJ1-1; D might be TRBD1 (5 bases). The germline V and J ends were trimmed by 0 bases and 4 bases, with 10 bases remaining between them. Germline loops: CDR1 SGHDT, CDR2 YYEEEE. The CDR3 contains 14 residues. The CDR3 sequence: CASSLGQRGTEAFF. The CDR3, as DNA: TGTGCCAGCAGCTTGGGACAGCGAGGCACTGAAGCTTTCTTT. The full variable domain, completed using reference TRBV5-6 and TRBJ1-1, is DAGVTQSPTHLIKTRGQQVTLRCSPKSGHDTVSWYQQALGQGPQFIFQYYEEEERQRGNFPDRFSGHQFPNYSSELNVNALLLGDSALYLCASSLGQRGTEAFFGQGTRLTVV.

The J gene is TRBJ2-3, the V gene TRBV5-6; D not resolved. Germline CDR1 reads SGHDT; CDR2 reads YYEEEE. This CDR3 is built from 14 residues. V was cut by 4 bases and J by 6 bases, with 15 bases left in between. In nucleotides, the CDR3 is TGTGCCAGCAGCCCTGGGTTAGGAGTGGATACGCAGTATTTT. Translated: CASSPGLGVDTQYF.

The chain is built from TRBV5-1 and TRBJ2-1; 7 bases match TRBD1. V dropped 6 bases and J dropped 0; count of bases not matched to a gene: 3. The CDR3 runs 14 residues. CDR1 SGHRS and CDR2 YFSETQ come from the germline V gene. In DNA form, the CDR3 reads TGCGCCAGCACCACAGGGGACTCCTACAATGAGCAGTTCTTC. It specifies CASTTGDSYNEQFF. Combining the CDR3 with reference TRBV5-1 and TRBJ2-1 gives the whole variable domain KAGVTQTPRYLIKTRGQQVTLSCSPISGHRSVSWYQQTPGQGLQFLFEYFSETQRNKGNFPGRFSGRQFSNSRSEMNVSTLELGDSALYLCASTTGDSYNEQFFGPGTRLTVL.

The chain couples TRBV5-1 to TRBJ2-3; the D is unclear. CDR1 and CDR2 from the germline V gene are SGHRS and YFSETQ. V dropped 0 bases and J dropped 2 bases, with 10 bases sitting between them. This CDR3 is 15 amino acids long. CDR3 protein: CASSLGLQITDTQYF. For the CDR3, the DNA is TGCGCCAGCAGCTTGGGACTCCAGATCACAGATACGCAGTATTTT.

The chain couples TRBV19 to TRBJ1-2; the D is unclear. CDR3 size: 18 residues. CDR1 and CDR2 from the germline V gene are LNHDA and SQIVND (reference sequence). V was clipped by 2 bases and J by 8 bases, with 27 bases between them. The CDR3 spells CASSILGRTEGGGGGYTF. CDR3 bases: TGTGCCAGTAGTATACTCGGTAGGACGGAAGGAGGAGGAGGGGGCTACACCTTC.

V is TRBV5-1 and J is TRBJ2-1, with D possibly matching TRBD2 (6 bases). The ends were cut back, 4 bases at V and 10 bases at J, with 15 bases in the middle. This CDR3 has 13 residues. CDR1 and CDR2 from the germline V gene are SGHRS and YFSETQ. The CDR3 loop is CASSRRVWGEQFF. The DNA of the CDR3 is TGCGCCAGCAGCCGGAGGGTCTGGGGCGAGCAGTTCTTC.

This chain joins TRBV3-1 (or the pseudogene TRBV3-2) and TRBJ2-7; TRBD2 matches at 9 bases. Germline assignment: CDR1 LGHDT and CDR2 YNNKEL (reference sequence). CDR3 length: 15 amino acids. V lost 7 bases to trimming and J lost 0 bases; unmatched junction nucleotides: 7. CDR3 nucleotides: TGTGCCAGCACGAGCGGGGGGTACAGCTCCTACGAGCAGTACTTC. It specifies CASTSGGYSSYEQYF.

The V gene is TRBV7-7, the J gene TRBJ2-1; 16 bases are shared with TRBD2. The CDR3 sequence is 16 residues long. Germline lookup yields CDR1 SSHAT and CDR2 FNYEAQ (reference sequence). V gave up 5 bases and J gave up 9 bases; unmatched junction bases: 7. CDR3 sequence: CASSTGTSGGAAEQFF. Here the CDR3 DNA reads TGTGCCAGCAGCACCGGGACTAGCGGGGGGGCCGCTGAGCAGTTCTTC.

The chain combines TRBV11-2 with TRBJ2-4, with D perhaps matching TRBD2 (6 bases). In germline, CDR1 is SGHAT, CDR2 FQNNGV. The CDR3 extends over 15 amino acids. Deletions cut 6 bases from V and 3 bases from J, with 15 bases between. CDR3 sequence: CASRASTRGKNIQYF. CDR3 DNA sequence: TGTGCCAGCAGGGCTTCGACGCGGGGCAAAAACATTCAGTACTTC.

The chain links TRBV20-1 to TRBJ2-7; 7 nucleotides line up with TRBD1. Per germline, CDR1 DFQATT and CDR2 SNEGSKA (reference sequence). CDR3 length: 14 residues. Losses at the gene ends were 4 bases for V and 1 base for J; bases not matched to a gene: 7. Written as DNA, the CDR3 is TGCAGTGCTATTGAGACAGGGCAATCCTACGAGCAGTACTTC. It codes for CSAIETGQSYEQYF.

The chain links TRBV2 to TRBJ2-1, with no clear D. Trimming took off 7 bases at V and 8 bases at J, with 15 bases between the two ends. The CDR3 is 13 residues long. Germline CDR1 and CDR2: SNHLY and FYNNEI. The CDR3 nucleotides read TGTGCCAGCACGGTAGTTCGCTATGATGAGCAGTTCTTC. It codes for CASTVVRYDEQFF.

J is TRBJ2-3 and V is TRBV5-1, with 7 positions matching TRBD2. V trimming: 2 bases; J trimming: 4 bases; junction bases outside the gene matches: 10. In germline, CDR1 is SGHRS, CDR2 YFSETQ. The CDR3 covers 16 residues. The CDR3 DNA is TGCGCCAGCAGCTTATTTCCAGCGGGGACCTCAGATACGCAGTATTTT. Translated: CASSLFPAGTSDTQYF.

CDR3 amino acids: CALGADKNTEAFF. CDR3 sequence (DNA): TGCGCCCTAGGGGCAGACAAGAACACTGAAGCTTTCTTT. V is TRBV10-1 and J is TRBJ1-1, with D possibly being TRBD1 (5 bases). V gave up 11 bases and J gave up 1 base, with 14 bases separating them. The CDR3 sequence is 13 residues long. Germline-derived CDR1 and CDR2 are WNHNN and SYGVQD (reference sequence).

This chain links TRBV28 with TRBJ1-4; D perhaps matches TRBD1 (6 bases). This CDR3 has 19 residues. V was clipped by 5 bases and J by 0 bases, with 22 bases between them. Looked up from germline, CDR1 is MDHEN and CDR2 is SYDVKM. The CDR3 loop is CASSPPLAGTTATNEKLFF. CDR3 DNA: TGTGCCAGCAGTCCCCCCCTGGCAGGGACAACTGCAACTAATGAAAAACTGTTTTTT.

J is TRBJ1-2 and V is TRBV20-1, with D possibly matching TRBD1 (5 bases). The CDR3 runs to 13 residues. Germline CDR1 is DFQATT and CDR2 is SNEGSKA (reference sequence). V was pared by 3 bases and J by 6 bases, with 14 bases between. In DNA, the CDR3 is TGCAGTGCTAGTATACAAGGGACTCATGGCTACACCTTC. This encodes CSASIQGTHGYTF.

J is TRBJ2-1 and V is TRBV6-5; 8 bases map to TRBD1. With 8 bases clipped from V and 0 bases from J, the junction kept 3 bases outside the gene matches. The CDR3 sequence is 14 residues long. Germline V gives CDR1 MNHEY, CDR2 SVGAGI. As DNA, the CDR3 is TGTGCCAGCGGGGACAGGTACTCCTACAATGAGCAGTTCTTC. It yields the protein CASGDRYSYNEQFF.

The V call is TRBV25-1, the J call TRBJ1-6, with TRBD1 matching over 8 bases. The V gene's germline CDR1 is MGHDK and CDR2 SYGVNS. Trimming cost V 0 bases and J 7 bases; bases outside gene matches: 2. CDR3 length: 15 residues. The CDR3 nucleotides are TGTGCCAGCAGTGAATATCAGGGGGCCAATTCACCCCTCCACTTT. Amino acid sequence: CASSEYQGANSPLHF.

The chain has TRBV29-1 and TRBJ2-3; 7 positions match TRBD1. Germline CDR1 is SQVTM and CDR2 is ANQGSEA. This CDR3 region has 16 residues. The ends lost 6 bases at V and 4 bases at J; junction bases unmatched: 16. In nucleotides, the CDR3 is TGCAGCGTCCTCCGAAACGACAGGGTGTGGGCAGATACGCAGTATTTT. Translating it yields CSVLRNDRVWADTQYF.

About this clone: The sample holds other DNA sequences that translate to the same CDR3. The chain carries TRBV24-1 and TRBJ1-1; 8 bases are shared with TRBD1. The CDR3 has 14 amino acids. V shed 4 bases and J 4 bases; nucleotides not matched to a gene: 4. The germline CDR1 and CDR2 sequences are KGHDR and SFDVKD. CDR3 region: CATSETGVRTEAFF. For the CDR3, the DNA is TGTGCCACCAGTGAGACAGGGGTGCGCACTGAAGCTTTCTTT.